Following are 18 T cell receptor beta chains from one sample sequenced in a study of control samples from healthy donors and cancer patients (dated by TCRdb to 2019 to 2021). Library preparation was by the immunoSEQ multiplex PCR assay. Held by TCRdb, this immuneACCESS table contains in-frame sequences only and omits some clones. Under half of the omission traces to an unresolved V gene where checked; the cause of the rest is unknown. This sample gives under 70,000 clones in total; about 96% of them show up just once. The ten top clones hold approximately 1.1% of the sample. The sequenced sample was blood. The source of these receptors is a woman aged 18-30 years in good health.

The chain has TRBV9 and TRBJ2-5, with 7 bases lining up with TRBD1. Germline CDR1 and CDR2: SGDLS and YYNGEE. There are 13 residues in the CDR3. With V trimmed by 6 bases and J by 1 base, 3 bases remained unmatched. CDR3 sequence reads: CASNRDSQETQYF. The CDR3, as DNA: TGTGCCAGCAACAGGGACAGCCAAGAGACCCAGTACTTC.

The gene calls are TRBV5-5 and TRBJ2-1; no definite D call. Trimming removed 3 bases from V and 4 bases from J, with 17 bases in between. Germline loops: CDR1 SGHKS, CDR2 YYEKEE (reference sequence). The CDR3 consists of 16 residues. This CDR3 reads CASSSKTGQLYNEQFF. In DNA form, the CDR3 reads TGTGCCAGCAGCTCTAAGACTGGGCAGCTTTACAATGAGCAGTTCTTC.

This clone was seen a single time. Here the CDR3 DNA reads TGTGCCAGTAGCATCTTGGGGGGGACTGAAGCTTTCTTT. Translation gives CASSILGGTEAFF. The rearrangement links TRBV19 to TRBJ1-1; tentative D call: TRBD1 (5 bases). The CDR3 length is 13 residues. CDR1 is LNHDA, CDR2 SQIVND, per germline (reference sequence). V shed 6 bases and J shed 5 bases, with 13 bases lying between them.

This chain connects TRBV5-1 to TRBJ1-1; D is perhaps TRBD1 (6 bases). This CDR3 spans 13 amino acids. With 1 base removed from V and 6 bases from J, the gap between germline ends came to 10 bases. The germline V gene encodes CDR1 SGHRS and CDR2 YFSETQ. This CDR3 is CASSLRGRPEAFF. CDR3 nucleotides: TGCGCCAGCAGCTTGCGGGGGCGGCCTGAAGCTTTCTTT.

This clone came up once. The rearrangement links TRBV7-2 to TRBJ2-3; TRBD1 matches at 10 bases. Losses at the gene ends were 5 bases for V and 6 bases for J; bases not matched to a gene: 17. CDR1 and CDR2 (germline): SGHTA, FQGNSA. There are 18 residues in the CDR3. The CDR3 protein is CASSATGTGAIGSDTQYF. The DNA for the CDR3 is TGTGCCAGCAGCGCTACCGGGACAGGGGCAATCGGGTCCGATACGCAGTATTTT.

This chain joins TRBV7-6 and TRBJ2-1, with 7 bases matching TRBD1. CDR3 length equals 15 residues. Trimming took 5 bases from V and 6 from J; bases not matched to a gene: 10. The germline V gene has CDR1 SGHVS and CDR2 FNYEAQ. The CDR3 region has the DNA TGTGCCAGCAGCCCGACAGGGTGGGATTCCAATGAGCAGTTCTTC. This encodes CASSPTGWDSNEQFF.

The J gene is TRBJ2-1, the V gene TRBV18, with D tentatively TRBD1 (6 bases). V dropped 0 bases and J dropped 8 bases, with 20 bases sitting between them. CDR1 KGHSH and CDR2 LQKENI come from the germline V gene. The CDR3 totals 17 residues. This CDR3 is CASSPPTDSHNGDEQFF. CDR3 bases: TGTGCCAGCTCACCACCGACGGACAGCCATAATGGGGATGAGCAGTTCTTC.

The chain couples TRBV7-8 to TRBJ2-7, with 8 positions matching TRBD1. The germline V gene has CDR1 SGHVS and CDR2 FQNEAQ. J lost 1 base, V lost 4 bases, and 9 bases had no gene match. The CDR3 extends over 16 amino acids. CDR3 bases: TGTGCCAGCAGCTCACGGCAGGGGGCGGCTTCCTACGAGCAGTACTTC. This gives the protein CASSSRQGAASYEQYF.

This chain joins TRBV4-1 and TRBJ1-2; D is unclear. Deletions cut 3 bases from V and 4 bases from J, with 12 bases between. Germline V gene sequence: CDR1 MGHRA, CDR2 YSYEKL. This CDR3 region has 14 residues. This CDR3 reads CASSHLGGVYGYTF. CDR3 DNA: TGCGCCAGCAGCCATCTCGGTGGGGTCTATGGCTACACCTTC.

The rearrangement uses TRBV2 and TRBJ1-1; perhaps TRBD1 as D (6 bases). Between the trimmed V and J ends, which lost 8 bases and 1 base, there was a span of 17 bases. CDR1 and CDR2 from the germline V gene are SNHLY and FYNNEI. There are 15 residues in the CDR3. CDR3 amino acids: CASFRGQTGNTEAFF. CDR3 bases: TGTGCCAGCTTCCGCGGACAGACGGGGAACACTGAAGCTTTCTTT.

The V call is TRBV7-6, the J call TRBJ1-1, with D hard to call. CDR1 is SGHVS, CDR2 FNYEAQ, per germline. V was trimmed by 5 bases and J by 1 base, leaving 11 bases between them. The CDR3 is 14 residues long. The CDR3 nucleotides are TGTGCCAGCAGCCAAGCTCGGGGGAACACTGAAGCTTTCTTT. Protein product: CASSQARGNTEAFF.

The chain carries TRBV28 and TRBJ1-4; a possible D gene is TRBD1 (6 bases). V was trimmed by 10 bases and J by 10 bases, leaving 19 bases between them. CDR1 MDHEN and CDR2 SYDVKM come from the germline V gene. This CDR3 contains 13 residues. CDR3 bases: TGTGCCATCAGGGGTGGAGGGGTCCGAAAACTGTTTTTT. This encodes CAIRGGGVRKLFF.

The genes are TRBV2 and TRBJ2-3; D is ambiguous. Germline values: CDR1 SNHLY, CDR2 FYNNEI. CDR3 length: 16 residues. Between the trimmed V and J ends, which lost 4 bases and 2 bases, there was a span of 16 bases. The CDR3: CASSAQPGFSTDTQYF. Here the CDR3 DNA reads TGTGCCAGCAGTGCCCAGCCTGGGTTCTCCACAGATACGCAGTATTTT. The full variable domain, rest sourced from reference TRBV2 and TRBJ2-3, is EPEVTQTPSHQVTQMGQEVILRCVPISNHLYFYWYRQILGQKVEFLVSFYNNEISEKSEIFDDQFSVERPDGSNFTLKIRSTKLEDSAMYFCASSAQPGFSTDTQYFGPGTRLTVL.

The chain has TRBV6-5 and TRBJ2-3; 9 bases agree with TRBD2. V lost 5 bases and J lost 11; bases outside the gene matches: 2. Germline V gene sequence: CDR1 MNHEY, CDR2 SVGAGI. The CDR3 has 11 residues. The CDR3 DNA is TGTGCCAGCAGTAATAGCGGGGGGCAGTATTTT. Amino acids: CASSNSGGQYF.

The genes are TRBV30 and TRBJ1-2; weak D call: TRBD1 (6 bases). The CDR3 is 10 residues long. Germline V lookup: CDR1 GTSNPN, CDR2 SVGIG (reference sequence). The CDR3 DNA is TGTGCGCTGGGGGCCGATGGCTACACCTTC. Its translation: CALGADGYTF.

The V call is TRBV7-9, the J call TRBJ1-5, with 9 bases lining up with TRBD1. V trimming: 0 bases; J trimming: 7 bases; junction bases outside the gene matches: 1. This CDR3 is 14 amino acids long. CDR1 is SEHNR and CDR2 is FQNEAQ in the germline V gene (reference sequence). DNA for the CDR3: TGTGCCAGCAGCTTAGCGGGACAGGGACAGCCCCAGCATTTT. This codes for CASSLAGQGQPQHF. Variable domain in full (rest from reference TRBV7-9 and TRBJ1-5): DTGVSQNPRHKITKRGQNVTFRCDPISEHNRLYWYRQTLGQGPEFLTYFQNEAQLEKSRLLSDRFSAERPKGSFSTLEIQRTEQGDSAMYLCASSLAGQGQPQHFGDGTRLSIL.

The V and J genes are TRBV12-5 and TRBJ1-1, with D unclear. The CDR3 is made up of 11 amino acids. Germline CDR1 reads LGHNT; CDR2 reads FRNRAP. V was pared by 6 bases and J by 10 bases, with 12 bases between. The CDR3 protein is CASGPLVRAFF. CDR3 sequence (DNA): TGTGCTAGTGGCCCGTTGGTACGAGCTTTCTTT. Full variable domain (remainder filled in from reference TRBV12-5 and TRBJ1-1): DARVTQTPRHKVTEMGQEVTMRCQPILGHNTVFWYRQTMMQGLELLAYFRNRAPLDDSGMPKDRFSAEMPDATLATLKIQPSEPRDSAVYFCASGPLVRAFFGQGTRLTVV.

The CDR3 DNA follows: TGTGCCAGCAGTCCTCTCGCAGAAGCTTTCTTT. Its translation is CASSPLAEAFF. The rearrangement links TRBV12-3 or TRBV12-4 to TRBJ1-1; D gene unclear. The ends were cut back, 5 bases at V and 8 bases at J, with 9 bases in the middle. CDR3 length: 11 amino acids.